This passage covers 8 T cell receptor beta chains from one sample sequenced in a study of blood T cell repertoires in COVID-19. Here immunoSEQ multiplex PCR was the method, and the copy in TCRdb shows in-frame clones only, minus some. This table holds approximately 170,000 clones, about four fifths found once. Material: peripheral blood. The receptor set was obtained from a woman between 65 and 79 years old who had recovered from COVID-19.

The genes are TRBV18 and TRBJ2-3; D gene unclear. V lost 2 bases, J lost 1 base, and 7 bases lay in between. Germline assignment: CDR1 KGHSH and CDR2 LQKENI. CDR3 length: 14 residues. The DNA of the CDR3 is TGTGCCAGCTCACCAGTTCGTCGCACAGATACGCAGTATTTT. It translates to CASSPVRRTDTQYF.

V gene TRBV10-3 combines with J gene TRBJ1-1; possibly TRBD1 for D (6 bases). The CDR3 is 17 residues long. Germline CDR1 is ENHRY and CDR2 is SYGVKD. Trimming stripped 0 bases from V and 0 bases from J, with 14 bases between. The CDR3 sequence: CAISESTGGEMNTEAFF. In DNA, the CDR3 is TGTGCCATCAGTGAGTCGACAGGTGGGGAAATGAACACTGAAGCTTTCTTT.

The chain is built from TRBV7-3 and TRBJ2-1; 9 bases match TRBD2. The V gene end was trimmed by 4 bases and the J gene end by 7 bases; junction bases not matched to a gene: 8. From germline, CDR1 is SGHTA and CDR2 FQGTGA. The CDR3 has 15 amino acids. CDR3 protein: CASSWGTSSGNEQFF. The CDR3, as DNA: TGTGCCAGCAGCTGGGGGACTAGCAGTGGGAATGAGCAGTTCTTC.

The chain links TRBV5-1 to TRBJ2-2; 12 bases are shared with TRBD1. The germline V gene has CDR1 SGHRS and CDR2 YFSETQ. Trimming removed 4 bases from V and 4 bases from J; junction bases left unmatched: 11. The CDR3 has 18 residues. The CDR3 region is CASSNPGQGALGTGELFF. The DNA of the CDR3 is TGCGCCAGCAGCAACCCGGGACAGGGGGCGTTGGGCACCGGGGAGCTGTTTTTT.

The rearrangement uses TRBV6-5 and TRBJ1-3; D may be TRBD1 (5 bases). This CDR3 region has 15 residues. The V gene's germline CDR1 is MNHEY and CDR2 SVGAGI. The V end was cut by 2 bases, the J end by 3 bases, with 11 bases between. CDR3 protein: CASSYRRGGGNTIYF. The CDR3 coding sequence is TGTGCCAGCAGTTACCGCCGGGGGGGTGGAAACACCATATATTTT.

This chain connects TRBV6-1 to TRBJ1-2; no reliable D call. This CDR3 comprises 14 residues. The V end was cut by 2 bases, the J end by 1 base, with 8 bases between. CDR1 and CDR2 (germline): MNHNS, SASEGT. CDR3 sequence reads: CASSESADNYGYTF. As DNA, the CDR3 is TGTGCCAGCAGTGAATCCGCGGATAACTATGGCTACACCTTC.

The V gene is TRBV18, the J gene TRBJ2-7; 9 nucleotides align to TRBD2. Losses at the gene ends were 3 bases for V and 2 bases for J; bases not matched to a gene: 14. The V gene's germline CDR1 is KGHSH and CDR2 LQKENI. The CDR3 sequence is 18 residues long. The CDR3 coding sequence is TGTGCCAGCTCACCCGGGGTAGCGGGAGTTAAAGGGACCTACGAGCAGTACTTC. Its protein product is CASSPGVAGVKGTYEQYF.

The chain links TRBV6-6 to TRBJ2-7, with D tentatively TRBD2 (5 bases). The germline V and J ends were trimmed by 6 bases and 9 bases, with 15 bases remaining between them. The CDR3 length is 12 residues. Germline lookup yields CDR1 MNHNY and CDR2 SVGAGI (reference sequence). This CDR3 is CASRAPGRRQYF. In DNA, the CDR3 is TGTGCCAGCAGGGCCCCTGGGAGAAGGCAGTACTTC.